The 27 T cell receptor beta chains listed next were all sequenced from one sample in a study of early T cells in non-severe SARS-CoV-2 infection. In TCRdb, the 5' RACE reads were re-called with MiXCR into one record per CDR3 protein. The sample shows around 49,000 distinct CDR3 sequences, less than 4.5% of them seen only once. Sequenced material: whole blood. Receptor source: an adult who was a healthcare worker with PCR-confirmed SARS-CoV-2 infection or an uninfected control (not recorded which).

This clonotype has a count of ten or more. The chain recombines TRBV29-1 with TRBJ2-5; 7 nucleotides line up with TRBD1. Germline loops: CDR1 SQVTM, CDR2 ANQGSEA. CDR3 length: 13 residues. Trimming took 6 bases from V and 4 from J; bases not matched to a gene: 8. The CDR3 nucleotides are TGCAGCGTCCAACAGGGGACGGGAGAGACCCAGTACTTC. Protein: CSVQQGTGETQYF.

Many counts were recorded for this clonotype. This chain joins TRBV30 and TRBJ2-2; 9 positions match TRBD1. The V gene's germline CDR1 is GTSNPN and CDR2 SVGIG (reference sequence). Germline trimming cut 3 bases from V and 4 bases from J; bases unmatched to any gene: 0. CDR3 length: 13 amino acids. The CDR3 DNA sequence: TGTGCCTGGAGGACAGGGGGCACCGGGGAGCTGTTTTTT. Translation: CAWRTGGTGELFF. Full variable domain (outside the CDR3, taken from reference TRBV30 and TRBJ2-2): SQTIHQWPATLVQPVGSPLSLECTVEGTSNPNLYWYRQAAGRGLQLLFYSVGIGQISSEVPQNLSASRPQDRQFILSSKKLLLSDSGFYLCAWRTGGTGELFFGEGSRLTVL.

This clonotype came up a few times. This chain connects TRBV7-2 to TRBJ2-3; 9 bases map to TRBD2. The CDR3 runs 15 residues. Germline trimming cut 4 bases from V and 5 bases from J; bases unmatched to any gene: 7. The V gene's germline CDR1 is SGHTA and CDR2 FQGNSA. CDR3 DNA sequence: TGTGCCAGCAGCTCTGTAGCGGGAGCCCAAGATACGCAGTATTTT. As protein: CASSSVAGAQDTQYF.

This clonotype showed up many times. The CDR3 reads CSARDKRGAYNSPLHF. The DNA for the CDR3 is TGCAGTGCTAGAGATAAGCGGGGGGCCTATAATTCACCCCTCCACTTT. The V gene is TRBV20-1, the J gene TRBJ1-6; D is perhaps TRBD1 (5 bases). Trimming took 0 bases from V and 2 from J, leaving 11 bases between them. The CDR3 is made up of 16 amino acids. Germline V gene data show CDR1 as DFQATT and CDR2 as SNEGSKA (reference sequence).

This clonotype occurred a few times. The chain uses TRBV15 and TRBJ2-1; the D gene is possibly TRBD1 (6 bases). Germline assignment: CDR1 LNHNV and CDR2 YYDKDF (reference sequence). The CDR3 is made up of 15 amino acids. V shed 0 bases and J shed 8 bases, with 14 bases lying between them. As DNA, the CDR3 is TGTGCCACCAGCAGAGACAGGGGTACCCCCCATGAGCAGTTCTTC. Residues: CATSRDRGTPHEQFF.

This clonotype was observed at least ten times. The rearrangement uses TRBV5-1 and TRBJ2-7; 15 bases line up with TRBD2. The CDR3 consists of 15 residues. Trimming cost V 4 bases and J 5 bases; bases outside gene matches: 4. Germline V gene sequence: CDR1 SGHRS, CDR2 YFSETQ. CDR3 sequence reads: CASSGLAGGQDEQYF. CDR3 nucleotides: TGCGCCAGCAGCGGACTAGCGGGGGGGCAGGACGAGCAGTACTTC.

This clonotype has a count of ten or more. This chain links TRBV29-1 with TRBJ1-3; 7 bases line up with TRBD1. Germline V gene data show CDR1 as SQVTM and CDR2 as ANQGSEA. The CDR3 extends over 14 amino acids. V lost 7 bases and J lost 0; bases outside the gene matches: 6. The CDR3 loop reads CSAGTANSGNTIYF. The CDR3 DNA sequence: TGCAGCGCAGGGACAGCAAACTCTGGAAACACCATATATTTT. The full variable domain, its missing parts supplied by reference TRBV29-1 and TRBJ1-3, is SAVISQKPSRDICQRGTSLTIQCQVDSQVTMMFWYRQQPGQSLTLIATANQGSEATYESGFVIDKFPISRPNLTFSTLTVSNMSPEDSSIYLCSAGTANSGNTIYFGEGSWLTVV.

This clonotype was counted at least ten times. The genes are TRBV20-1 and TRBJ1-3; tentatively, D is TRBD1 (5 bases). The CDR3 contains 13 residues. Germline V gene lookup returns CDR1 DFQATT and CDR2 SNEGSKA (reference sequence). Trimming pared 4 bases from V and 4 bases from J, leaving 11 bases between. In DNA form, the CDR3 reads TGCAGTGCTAAAAAGGGGCCGGGAAACACCATATATTTT. Its translation: CSAKKGPGNTIYF.

This clonotype was seen repeatedly, ten times or more. The chain has TRBV24-1 and TRBJ1-5; no firm D call. The V gene lost 5 bases and the J gene lost 4 bases, with 11 bases spanning the gap. There are 14 residues in the CDR3. CDR1 is KGHDR and CDR2 is SFDVKD in the germline V gene. Here the CDR3 reads CATSGWGLNQPQHF. CDR3 nucleotide sequence: TGTGCCACCAGTGGGTGGGGTCTAAATCAGCCCCAGCATTTT.

This clonotype has more than one count but fewer than ten. This chain joins TRBV7-6 and TRBJ2-3, with unresolved D. The CDR3 runs 15 residues. Per germline, CDR1 SGHVS and CDR2 FNYEAQ. V dropped 0 bases and J dropped 0 bases, with 7 bases sitting between them. CDR3 region: CASSLAETSTDTQYF. CDR3 nucleotides: TGTGCCAGCAGCTTAGCGGAAACAAGCACAGATACGCAGTATTTT.

This clonotype was seen many times. The V call is TRBV13, the J call TRBJ2-7, with 7 bases identical to TRBD1. Germline V gene data show CDR1 as PRHDT and CDR2 as FYEKMQ (reference sequence). The CDR3 has 16 residues. The V and J ends lost 2 bases and 0 bases, in that order; junction bases with no gene match: 7. The CDR3 region has the DNA TGTGCCAGCAGCTTAATTACAGGGGTCAGCTCCTACGAGCAGTACTTC. Translation: CASSLITGVSSYEQYF.

The chain couples TRBV6-5 to TRBJ2-7; 10 bases are a match to TRBD1. The CDR3 extends over 16 amino acids. CDR1 is MNHEY, CDR2 SVGAGI, per germline. V dropped 6 bases and J dropped 3; count of bases not matched to a gene: 11. The chain's CDR3 is CASRYIAGTGVYEQYF. In DNA form, the CDR3 reads TGTGCCAGCAGGTATATCGCCGGGACAGGGGTCTACGAGCAGTACTTC.

This clonotype was seen ten or more times. The J gene is TRBJ2-1, the V gene TRBV10-2; 7 bases align to TRBD2. This CDR3 has 15 amino acids. CDR1 and CDR2 from the germline V gene are WSHSY and SAAADI. V lost 3 bases and J lost 5; bases outside the gene matches: 7. The CDR3 region is CASSDLRGTNNEQFF. DNA for the CDR3: TGCGCCAGCAGTGACCTGCGGGGGACTAACAATGAGCAGTTCTTC.

This clonotype was detected many times. The chain employs TRBV20-1 and TRBJ2-3; TRBD2 agrees at 8 bases. There are 16 residues in the CDR3. V was pared by 4 bases and J by 4 bases, with 13 bases of the junction left unmatched. The germline gives CDR1 DFQATT, CDR2 SNEGSKA (reference sequence). This CDR3 is CSATSGTSGFSDTQYF. DNA of the CDR3: TGCAGTGCTACCTCCGGGACTAGTGGGTTTTCAGATACGCAGTATTTT.

This clonotype was observed a few times. The V and J genes are TRBV18 and TRBJ1-6, with D possibly TRBD1 on 6 matching bases. This CDR3 has 17 amino acids. Trimming shortened V by 5 bases and J by 0 bases, and 14 bases separated the two germline ends. Germline V gene sequence: CDR1 KGHSH, CDR2 LQKENI. CDR3 in DNA: TGTGCCAGCTCATTCGGACAGCCGAGCTCCTATAATTCACCCCTCCACTTT. Its protein is CASSFGQPSSYNSPLHF.

This clonotype was detected many times. The chain recombines TRBV20-1 with TRBJ2-7; possible D gene TRBD1, 5 bases. Germline V gene sequence: CDR1 DFQATT, CDR2 SNEGSKA (reference sequence). V lost 4 bases to trimming and J lost 2 bases, with 12 bases between them. CDR3 length: 13 residues. CDR3 sequence reads: CSATDLGAYEQYF. In nucleotides, the CDR3 is TGCAGTGCTACCGATTTAGGGGCCTACGAGCAGTACTTC.

This clonotype was seen repeatedly, ten times or more. The chain uses TRBV7-8 and TRBJ1-5; 8 positions match TRBD1. The length of the CDR3 is 15 residues. V was pared by 4 bases and J by 6 bases, with 8 bases of the junction left unmatched. Germline CDR1 and CDR2: SGHVS and FQNEAQ. The CDR3 region has the DNA TGTGCCAGCAGCTCAGGACAGGGCCGTAGTCAGCCCCAGCATTTT. Amino acid sequence: CASSSGQGRSQPQHF.

This clonotype was observed many times. This chain connects TRBV20-1 to TRBJ2-3; D ambiguous. The CDR3 contains 14 residues. Trimming cost V 3 bases and J 1 base, with 11 bases left between them. Germline values: CDR1 DFQATT, CDR2 SNEGSKA (reference sequence). The CDR3 DNA sequence: TGCAGTGCTAGGATTCCTAGGGGCACAGATACGCAGTATTTT. Protein sequence: CSARIPRGTDTQYF.

This clonotype was detected many times. The V gene is TRBV5-6, the J gene TRBJ1-1; TRBD1 matches at 8 bases. The CDR3 length is 15 residues. V was clipped by 4 bases and J by 6 bases; unmatched bases: 11. Germline V lookup: CDR1 SGHDT, CDR2 YYEEEE. CDR3 protein: CASSIFDRGLPEAFF. In nucleotides, the CDR3 is TGTGCCAGCAGCATATTCGACAGGGGTTTGCCTGAAGCTTTCTTT.

In this sample, this clonotype turned up many times. V is TRBV7-8 and J is TRBJ1-4; 8 bases match TRBD1. Germline CDR1 is SGHVS and CDR2 is FQNEAQ. This CDR3 contains 17 residues. J was trimmed by 7 bases and V by 5 bases; bases with no gene match: 15. DNA for the CDR3: TGTGCCAGCAGCCCAGGGACAGGCAATCGGGGGGGTGAAAAACTGTTTTTT. Translated: CASSPGTGNRGGEKLFF. The whole variable domain, filled in from reference TRBV7-8 and TRBJ1-4, reads GAGVSQSPRYKVAKRGQDVALRCDPISGHVSLFWYQQALGQGPEFLTYFQNEAQLDKSGLPSDRFFAERPEGSVSTLKIQRTQQEDSAVYLCASSPGTGNRGGEKLFFGSGTQLSVL.

This clonotype was seen repeatedly, ten times or more. The chain is built from TRBV5-1 and TRBJ2-3; 9 bases match TRBD2. From germline, CDR1 is SGHRS and CDR2 YFSETQ. The CDR3 runs to 15 residues. The junction had 6 bases not matched to a gene; V was cut back by 5 bases and J by 2 bases. CDR3 sequence: CASRLLAGLTDTQYF. As DNA, the CDR3 is TGCGCCAGCAGGTTGCTAGCGGGACTCACAGATACGCAGTATTTT.

This clonotype was recorded many times. The chain employs TRBV29-1 and TRBJ2-1; 9 bases are shared with TRBD2. CDR1 is SQVTM, CDR2 ANQGSEA, per germline. This CDR3 comprises 13 residues. The V and J ends lost 8 bases and 7 bases, in that order; junction bases with no gene match: 9. CDR3 in DNA: TGCAGCTACGCGGGAGGGACCTTGAATGAGCAGTTCTTC. Translating gives CSYAGGTLNEQFF.

This chain connects TRBV20-1 to TRBJ2-1; the D gene is possibly TRBD2 (7 bases). The V gene lost 6 bases and the J gene lost 8 bases, with 23 bases spanning the gap. Per germline, CDR1 DFQATT and CDR2 SNEGSKA (reference sequence). The CDR3 consists of 15 residues. The CDR3 sequence is CSAPNLRGAVYEQFF. DNA for the CDR3: TGCAGTGCCCCGAATCTCCGGGGGGCCGTATATGAGCAGTTCTTC.

This clonotype occurred many times. The gene calls are TRBV6-2 or TRBV6-3 and TRBJ1-5; D is ambiguous. The germline V gene encodes CDR1 MNHEY and CDR2 SVGEGT. This CDR3 is 18 amino acids long. The V end lost 4 bases, the J end lost 3 bases, and 22 bases lay between the germline ends. The CDR3 DNA sequence: TGTGCCAGCAGTTTTATCCGGCTCAAGGGCGTTATCAATCAGCCCCAGCATTTT. It codes for CASSFIRLKGVINQPQHF.

This clonotype was seen at least ten times. The chain links TRBV4-2 to TRBJ2-3; 7 bases fit TRBD2. Germline CDR1 LGHNA, CDR2 YNFKEQ. This CDR3 has 16 residues. The J segment lost 2 bases and the V segment lost 4 bases, leaving 9 bases of the junction unmatched. The CDR3 DNA reads TGTGCCAGCAGCCGATCGAGCGGGACCCCCACAGATACGCAGTATTTT. Translation gives CASSRSSGTPTDTQYF.

This clonotype was observed many times. The chain is built from TRBV28 and TRBJ2-3; 8 bases align to TRBD2. Trimming at V came to 6 bases and at J to 4 bases, leaving 18 bases not matched to a gene. The CDR3 is 18 amino acids. Germline V CDR1 and CDR2: MDHEN, SYDVKM. The CDR3 region has the DNA TGTGCCAGCAGGACCAGAAAAAGCGGGAGTACCGGAGCAGATACGCAGTATTTT. Amino acids: CASRTRKSGSTGADTQYF.

This clonotype was seen at least ten times. The CDR3 here is CASQIPDRGNSPLHF. CDR3 sequence (DNA): TGTGCCAGCCAAATCCCCGACAGGGGGAATTCACCCCTCCACTTT. The chain recombines TRBV7-9 with TRBJ1-6; TRBD1 agrees at 9 bases. Germline CDR1 reads SEHNR; CDR2 reads FQNEAQ (reference sequence). CDR3 length: 15 residues. The trim removed 8 bases at V and 7 bases at J, leaving 9 bases unmatched.